What follows are 27 T cell receptor beta chains derived from one specimen sequenced in a study of blood T cells in healthy people across ages. A second PCR of 7 to 11 cycles used a sample-barcoded 5' primer and a J-beta primer mix. TCRdb used MiXCR to reprocess the 5' RACE reads, holding one entry per CDR3 protein. The table records approximately 1,100,000 distinct CDR3 sequences, 45% of them present only once. What was sequenced was blood. The receptors here all came from a woman aged 55-69 years in good health.

This clonotype showed up just a few times. The genes are TRBV4-1 and TRBJ2-5; possibly TRBD2 for D (6 bases). CDR1 and CDR2 from the germline V gene are MGHRA and YSYEKL. The germline V and J ends were trimmed by 2 bases and 11 bases, with 24 bases remaining between them. This CDR3 has 16 residues. CDR3 loop: CASSQPLTSTWNEQYF. DNA of the CDR3: TGCGCCAGCAGCCAACCGCTGACTAGTACGTGGAATGAGCAGTACTTC.

This clonotype appeared once. Mismatch with germline at one junction end may stem from a read error. The chain couples TRBV11-2 to TRBJ2-1, with unresolved D. CDR3 length equals 11 residues. Germline V gene data show CDR1 as SGHAT and CDR2 as FQNNGV. The CDR3 DNA reads TGTGCCGGCAGCGCATCGGATGAGCAGTTCTTC. This encodes CAGSASDEQFF.

The genes are TRBV29-1 and TRBJ1-5; the match to TRBD1 covers 7 bases. The CDR3 is 12 amino acids. Losses at the gene ends were 7 bases for V and 4 bases for J; bases not matched to a gene: 4. The germline gives CDR1 SQVTM, CDR2 ANQGSEA. CDR3 sequence reads: CSAQDRNQPQHF. The CDR3 DNA reads as TGCAGCGCCCAGGACAGGAATCAGCCCCAGCATTTT. Based on the CDR3 plus reference TRBV29-1 and TRBJ1-5, the full variable domain is SAVISQKPSRDICQRGTSLTIQCQVDSQVTMMFWYRQQPGQSLTLIATANQGSEATYESGFVIDKFPISRPNLTFSTLTVSNMSPEDSSIYLCSAQDRNQPQHFGDGTRLSIL.

This clonotype has more than one count but fewer than ten. This rearrangement joins TRBV5-1 to TRBJ1-4, with D possibly matching TRBD1 (6 bases). Germline V gene data show CDR1 as SGHRS and CDR2 as YFSETQ. V shed 0 bases and J shed 12 bases, with 18 bases lying between them. This CDR3 region has 15 residues. This CDR3 is CASSLVTGLRAELFF. CDR3 in DNA: TGCGCCAGCAGCTTGGTGACAGGCCTTAGGGCTGAACTGTTTTTT.

V usage is TRBV13 and J usage is TRBJ1-2, with 9 positions matching TRBD1. Trimming removed 4 bases from V and 4 bases from J; junction bases left unmatched: 7. Germline V gene data show CDR1 as PRHDT and CDR2 as FYEKMQ (reference sequence). CDR3 size: 15 residues. CDR3 amino acids: CASSSGDRETYGYTF. The DNA of the CDR3 is TGTGCCAGCAGCTCCGGGGACAGGGAAACCTATGGCTACACCTTC.

This chain links TRBV2 with TRBJ1-5; D not certain. Germline V gives CDR1 SNHLY, CDR2 FYNNEI. Trimming took 1 base from V and 6 from J, leaving 10 bases between them. The CDR3 consists of 14 residues. CDR3 loop: CASSEEGSGQPQHF. The CDR3 coding sequence is TGTGCCAGCAGTGAAGAAGGTTCCGGTCAGCCCCAGCATTTT. The full variable domain, rest sourced from reference TRBV2 and TRBJ1-5, is EPEVTQTPSHQVTQMGQEVILRCVPISNHLYFYWYRQILGQKVEFLVSFYNNEISEKSEIFDDQFSVERPDGSNFTLKIRSTKLEDSAMYFCASSEEGSGQPQHFGDGTRLSIL.

This chain connects TRBV6-2 or TRBV6-3 to TRBJ2-1, with 11 bases fitting TRBD2. V lost 4 bases to trimming and J lost 4 bases; unmatched junction nucleotides: 6. Germline V lookup: CDR1 MNHEY, CDR2 SVGEGT. The CDR3 is 16 residues long. For the CDR3, the DNA is TGTGCCAGCAGTTGGGGACTAGCGGTAATTTACAATGAGCAGTTCTTC. As protein: CASSWGLAVIYNEQFF.

J is TRBJ2-3 and V is TRBV29-1, with D tentatively TRBD1 (5 bases). V lost 5 bases, J lost 6 bases, and 12 bases lay in between. This CDR3 region has 12 residues. Looked up from germline, CDR1 is SQVTM and CDR2 is ANQGSEA. The chain's CDR3 is CSVRQGSDTQYF. CDR3 coding DNA: TGCAGCGTTCGGCAGGGAAGTGATACGCAGTATTTT.

The CDR3 region has the DNA TGTGCCAGCAGCGTAGGCGTGGGGAGGAATCAGCCCCAGCATTTT. This codes for CASSVGVGRNQPQHF. V gene TRBV9 combines with J gene TRBJ1-5; D remains ambiguous. The CDR3 totals 15 residues. Trimming took off 0 bases at V and 4 bases at J, with 11 bases between the two ends. The germline CDR1 and CDR2 sequences are SGDLS and YYNGEE.

This clonotype has only one observation. The genes are TRBV27 and TRBJ2-5, with a possible D match to TRBD1 (6 bases). Matching the DNA end better, TRBJ2-7 makes the J call doubtful. The germline V gene has CDR1 MNHEY and CDR2 SMNVEV (reference sequence). The length of the CDR3 is 15 residues. The CDR3 reads CASSPKVGADYEQYF. Written as DNA, the CDR3 is TGTGCCAGCAGTCCTAAGGTGGGGGCCGACTACGAGCAGTACTTC.

This clonotype was seen ten or more times. This chain connects TRBV12-3 or TRBV12-4 to TRBJ2-7, with D maybe TRBD1 (5 bases). V was cut by 2 bases and J by 0 bases, with 8 bases left in between. The CDR3 consists of 14 residues. The chain's CDR3 is CASSLKGLSYEQYF. The CDR3 DNA follows: TGTGCCAGCAGTTTAAAGGGGCTCTCCTACGAGCAGTACTTC.

This clonotype was seen only a few times. This sequence joins TRBV2 and TRBJ2-7, with D tentatively TRBD2 (6 bases). With 6 bases removed from V and 2 bases from J, the gap between germline ends came to 14 bases. This CDR3 comprises 14 residues. CDR1 and CDR2 from the germline V gene are SNHLY and FYNNEI. For the CDR3, the DNA is TGTGCCAGCAGCCCGGGGGAGAGGGCCTACGAGCAGTACTTC. Translating it yields CASSPGERAYEQYF.

For this clonotype: Given a much more abundant clone one base away, this may be a read error. Here the CDR3 omits its conserved ending phenylalanine or tryptophan, so a read error is the likely source. The V and J genes are TRBV12-3 or TRBV12-4 and TRBJ2-5; no reliable D call. CDR3 length: 11 amino acids. Deletions cut 3 bases from V and 7 bases from J, with 6 bases between. CDR3 nucleotide sequence: TGTGCCAGCAGTTTTCAGTCGACCCAGTACTCC. Amino acids: CASSFQSTQYS.

This clonotype was picked up a small number of times. The gene calls are TRBV5-1 and TRBJ2-6; a possible D gene is TRBD2 (5 bases). Germline CDR1 reads SGHRS; CDR2 reads YFSETQ. Trimming pared 0 bases from V and 0 bases from J, leaving 19 bases between. This CDR3 spans 20 amino acids. The CDR3 DNA reads as TGCGCCAGCAGCTTGGCCCCTCATGCGGGTTCAAACTCTGGGGCCAACGTCCTGACTTTC. Its protein is CASSLAPHAGSNSGANVLTF.

A few counts support this clonotype. This rearrangement joins TRBV29-1 to TRBJ1-2; D is ambiguous. V lost 5 bases, J lost 4 bases, and 14 bases lay in between. Per germline, CDR1 SQVTM and CDR2 ANQGSEA. The CDR3 has 13 residues. CDR3 amino acids: CSVQQKIVYGYTF. DNA for the CDR3: TGCAGCGTTCAACAGAAAATCGTCTATGGCTACACCTTC.

There are a few counts of this clonotype. The chain carries TRBV6-2 or TRBV6-3 and TRBJ2-3; D may match TRBD1 or TRBD2 (5 bases each). This CDR3 is 15 amino acids long. Germline V gene sequence: CDR1 MNHEY, CDR2 SVGEGT. Trimming cost V 0 bases and J 2 bases, with 9 bases left between them. Here the CDR3 DNA reads TGTGCCAGCAGTTACTCCGGGACCACCACAGATACGCAGTATTTT. Protein: CASSYSGTTTDTQYF.

The V and J genes are TRBV28 and TRBJ2-7, with 7 bases that match TRBD2. The CDR3 is 13 amino acids. The germline V gene encodes CDR1 MDHEN and CDR2 SYDVKM. V trimming: 11 bases; J trimming: 5 bases; junction bases outside the gene matches: 12. CDR3: CARLGGSWHEQYF. The DNA of the CDR3 is TGTGCCCGCCTGGGGGGGAGTTGGCACGAGCAGTACTTC.

V usage is TRBV2 and J usage is TRBJ1-5; D unresolved. The CDR3 extends over 13 amino acids. V was pared by 4 bases and J by 4 bases, with 8 bases between. CDR1 and CDR2 from the germline V gene are SNHLY and FYNNEI. The CDR3 DNA reads TGTGCCAGCAGTGGACCCTCGAATCAGCCCCAGCATTTT. Its protein is CASSGPSNQPQHF.

Comment on this clonotype: A much larger clonotype is one base distant, so this may be a read error. This sequence joins TRBV4-2 and TRBJ2-5; no reliable D call. Trimming left V 10 bases short and J 3 bases short, with 12 bases between. Germline-derived CDR1 and CDR2 are LGHNA and YNFKEQ. The CDR3 runs to 12 residues. The CDR3 coding sequence is TGTGCCACCAGAGGTCCCAAAGAGACCCAGTACTTC. It encodes CATRGPKETQYF.

The chain recombines TRBV27 with TRBJ2-7; D might be TRBD2 (5 bases). The CDR3 is 14 residues long. The germline V and J ends were trimmed by 0 bases and 5 bases, with 11 bases remaining between them. The germline gives CDR1 MNHEY, CDR2 SMNVEV (reference sequence). CDR3 residues: CASSLSGFGDEQYF. The CDR3 DNA sequence: TGTGCCAGCAGTTTATCGGGTTTCGGGGACGAGCAGTACTTC.

J is TRBJ2-5 and V is TRBV4-1, with 10 bases lining up with TRBD1. The CDR3 has 15 residues. With V trimmed by 5 bases and J by 5 bases, 8 bases remained unmatched. Germline CDR1 MGHRA, CDR2 YSYEKL. Written as DNA, the CDR3 is TGCGCCAGCAGCACACGACAGGGGGCCCGGGAGACCCAGTACTTC. Translated: CASSTRQGARETQYF.

The rearrangement links TRBV14 to TRBJ2-7; 9 nucleotides agree with TRBD1. J was trimmed by 6 bases and V by 0 bases; bases with no gene match: 9. Germline V gene sequence: CDR1 SGHDN, CDR2 FVKESK. The CDR3 runs 16 residues. The CDR3 coding sequence is TGTGCCAGCAGCCAAGATCGGGACAGGGTCGTGCCCGAGCAGTACTTC. Amino acid sequence: CASSQDRDRVVPEQYF.

A remark on this clonotype: At one end the junction does not follow the germline gene, possibly because of a read error. The chain employs TRBV19 and TRBJ1-1; D gene ambiguous. The CDR3 is 11 residues long. Looked up from germline, CDR1 is LNHDA and CDR2 is SQIVND (reference sequence). DNA for the CDR3: TGTGCCAGTAGTAGTTTGGGTGAATCTTTCTTT. Protein product: CASSSLGESFF.

In this sample, this clonotype turned up a few times. V usage is TRBV10-3 and J usage is TRBJ2-5; D gene unclear. The CDR3 is 13 residues long. V was shortened by 2 bases and J by 1 base, with 5 bases between the two germline ends. Germline values: CDR1 ENHRY, CDR2 SYGVKD. CDR3 bases: TGTGCCATCAGTGAGGGGTCCCAAGAGACCCAGTACTTC. Amino acids: CAISEGSQETQYF.

This clonotype was counted a few times. The chain couples TRBV11-1 to TRBJ2-1, with TRBD2 matching over 9 bases. The CDR3 sequence is 18 residues long. The V gene's germline CDR1 is SGHAT and CDR2 FQDESV (reference sequence). Trimming cost V 0 bases and J 5 bases; bases outside gene matches: 11. The CDR3 region is CASSLAFVRTSVNNEQFF. CDR3 in DNA: TGTGCCAGCAGCTTAGCTTTTGTTAGGACTAGCGTTAACAATGAGCAGTTCTTC. Full variable domain (remainder filled in from reference TRBV11-1 and TRBJ2-1): EAEVAQSPRYKITEKSQAVAFWCDPISGHATLYWYRQILGQGPELLVQFQDESVVDDSQLPKDRFSAERLKGVDSTLKIQPAELGDSAMYLCASSLAFVRTSVNNEQFFGPGTRLTVL.

The V call is TRBV4-2, the J call TRBJ2-1; no clear D. Germline V gives CDR1 LGHNA, CDR2 YNFKEQ. Trimming cost V 0 bases and J 0 bases, with 6 bases left between them. The CDR3 covers 15 residues. CDR3 DNA: TGTGCCAGCAGCCAAGATAGTCACTCCTACAATGAGCAGTTCTTC. It specifies CASSQDSHSYNEQFF.

This clonotype was found a few times. The chain is built from TRBV9 and TRBJ2-7; D is perhaps TRBD2 (5 bases). Trimming shortened V by 0 bases and J by 0 bases, and 10 bases separated the two germline ends. Germline-derived CDR1 and CDR2 are SGDLS and YYNGEE. This CDR3 comprises 15 residues. The CDR3 sequence: CASSVDIGSSYEQYF. CDR3 DNA: TGTGCCAGCAGCGTAGATATAGGGAGCTCCTACGAGCAGTACTTC. Full variable domain (outside the CDR3, taken from reference TRBV9 and TRBJ2-7): DSGVTQTPKHLITATGQRVTLRCSPRSGDLSVYWYQQSLDQGLQFLIQYYNGEERAKGNILERFSAQQFPDLHSELNLSSLELGDSALYFCASSVDIGSSYEQYFGPGTRLTVT.